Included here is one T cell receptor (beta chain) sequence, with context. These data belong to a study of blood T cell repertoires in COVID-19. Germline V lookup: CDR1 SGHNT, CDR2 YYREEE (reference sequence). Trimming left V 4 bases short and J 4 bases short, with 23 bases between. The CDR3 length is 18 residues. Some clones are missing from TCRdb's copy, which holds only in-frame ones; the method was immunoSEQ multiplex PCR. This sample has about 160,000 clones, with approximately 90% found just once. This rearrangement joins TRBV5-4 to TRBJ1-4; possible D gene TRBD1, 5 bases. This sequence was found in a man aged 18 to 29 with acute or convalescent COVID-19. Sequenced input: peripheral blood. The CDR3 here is CASSPGPRGLGGNEKLFF. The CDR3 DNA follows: TGTGCCAGCAGCCCAGGCCCTAGGGGACTAGGCGGTAATGAAAAACTGTTTTTT.